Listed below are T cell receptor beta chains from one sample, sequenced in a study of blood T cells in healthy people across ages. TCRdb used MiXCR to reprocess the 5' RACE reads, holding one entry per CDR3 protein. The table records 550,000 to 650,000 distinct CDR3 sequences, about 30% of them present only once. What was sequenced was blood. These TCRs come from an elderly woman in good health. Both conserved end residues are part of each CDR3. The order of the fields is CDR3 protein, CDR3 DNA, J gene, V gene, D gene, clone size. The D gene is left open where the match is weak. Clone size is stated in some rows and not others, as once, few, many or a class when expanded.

CASSPRGREPEAFF	TGTGCCAGCAGCCCAAGGGGTAGGGAACCTGAAGCTTTCTTT	TRBJ1-1	TRBV12-3/TRBV12-4	-	many
CASGWGVGEQFF	TGTGCCAGCGGTTGGGGGGTAGGGGAGCAGTTCTTC	TRBJ2-1	TRBV7-3	-	many
CVSSFQTRNTDTQYF	TGTGTCAGCAGTTTTCAGACACGGAACACAGATACGCAGTATTTT	TRBJ2-3	TRBV12-3/TRBV12-4	-	once
CASSLEGAFRDTQYF	TGCGCCAGCAGCTTGGAAGGGGCTTTCCGAGATACGCAGTATTTT	TRBJ2-3	TRBV5-1	-	many
CASSPAGAPSYEQYF	TGTGCCAGCAGCCCAGCAGGGGCCCCCTCCTATGAGCAGTACTTC	TRBJ2-5	TRBV3-1	-	-
CASSLFGTGSYEQYF	TGTGCCAGCAGCTTATTCGGGACAGGCTCCTACGAGCAGTACTTC	TRBJ2-7	TRBV27	TRBD1	-
CASSQDGQGQKDTQYF	TGTGCCAGCAGCCAAGACGGGCAGGGGCAGAAAGATACGCAGTATTTT	TRBJ2-3	TRBV4-2	-	many
CASSPWEVGHEQYF	TGTGCCAGCAGTCCTTGGGAGGTAGGCCACGAGCAGTACTTC	TRBJ2-7	TRBV27	-	-
CASSQTGPLGKLFF	TGTGCCAGCAGCCAAACAGGACCGTTGGGGAAACTGTTTTTT	TRBJ1-4	TRBV28	-	once
CASSVPGQGVETQYF	TGTGCCAGCAGTGTTCCGGGACAGGGCGTAGAGACCCAGTACTTC	TRBJ2-5	TRBV6-2/TRBV6-3	TRBD1	many
CAGSPPTLGSYNKQFF	TGTGCCGGCAGTCCTCCGACACTCGGCTCCTACAATAAGCAGTTCTTC	TRBJ2-1	TRBV28	-	-
CSGGRKAGELFF	TGCAGCGGTGGTCGGAAAGCCGGGGAGCTGTTTTTT	TRBJ2-2	TRBV29-1	-	once
CASSTLSGTIVGTDTRYF	TGTGCCAGCAGTACTCTTAGCGGTACAATCGTGGGCACAGATACGCGGTATTTT	TRBJ2-3	TRBV28	-	-
CAWSVLGTGSFYEQYF	TGTGCCTGGAGTGTCCTCGGGACAGGATCCTTCTACGAGCAGTACTTC	TRBJ2-7	TRBV30	TRBD1	few
CSAIEGATYEQYF	TGCAGTGCTATAGAGGGGGCGACCTACGAGCAGTACTTC	TRBJ2-7	TRBV20-1	TRBD1	many
CASSWTGVDEKRFF	TGTGCCAGCAGTTGGACAGGGGTTGACGAAAAACGGTTTTTT	TRBJ1-4	TRBV6-6	TRBD1	-
CASSLSAGGSYEQYF	TGCGCCAGCAGCTTGTCGGCGGGAGGCTCCTACGAGCAGTACTTC	TRBJ2-7	TRBV5-1	TRBD2	-
CASSYPQGGTDTQYF	TGTGCCAGCAGTTACCCACAGGGGGGCACAGATACGCAGTATTTT	TRBJ2-3	TRBV6-6	TRBD1	many
CASSIDYSLSYEQYF	TGTGCCAGTAGTATAGATTACAGCCTCTCCTACGAGCAGTACTTC	TRBJ2-7	TRBV19	-	many
CSARDSGQLSYEQYF	TGCAGTGCTAGAGATTCCGGTCAGCTCTCCTACGAGCAGTACTTC	TRBJ2-7	TRBV20-1	-	-
CAWRLGQTNEKLFF	TGTGCCTGGAGACTAGGACAGACTAATGAAAAACTGTTTTTT	TRBJ1-4	TRBV30	-	-
CAWSQRDTEAFF	TGTGCCTGGAGTCAGAGGGACACTGAAGCTTTCTTT	TRBJ1-1	TRBV30	-	-
CASSLAGTSGLYNEQFF	TGTGCCAGCAGCTTAGCTGGGACTAGCGGATTATACAATGAGCAGTTCTTC	TRBJ2-1	TRBV7-8	TRBD2	many
CASSPTAGMMGYTF	TGTGCCAGCAGCCCCACGGCGGGTATGATGGGCTACACCTTC	TRBJ1-2	TRBV7-2	-	many
CSVEGQVMGGTQYF	TGCAGCGTTGAAGGGCAGGTTATGGGGGGGACCCAGTACTTC	TRBJ2-5	TRBV29-1	-	-
CSALRGTSGGVTDTQYF	TGCAGTGCCCTAAGGGGAACTAGCGGGGGGGTCACAGATACGCAGTATTTT	TRBJ2-3	TRBV20-1	TRBD2	many
CASSFGLAGGPGETQYF	TGCGCCAGCAGCTTCGGTCTAGCGGGGGGCCCGGGGGAGACCCAGTACTTC	TRBJ2-5	TRBV5-1	TRBD2	many
CASSSRSLTSYNSPLHF	TGTGCCAGCAGCTCTAGAAGCCTAACCTCCTATAATTCACCCCTCCACTTT	TRBJ1-6	TRBV5-6	-	few
CSALVTDNEETQYF	TGCAGTGCCCTAGTGACCGACAACGAAGAGACCCAGTACTTC	TRBJ2-5	TRBV20-1	-	-
CASSSSTGVLYNEQYF	TGTGCCAGCAGTTCCTCGACAGGGGTCCTGTACAATGAGCAGTACTTC	TRBJ2-5	TRBV28	TRBD1	few
CSALTSEDTQYF	TGCAGTGCCCTAACTAGCGAGGATACGCAGTATTTT	TRBJ2-3	TRBV20-1	TRBD2	-
CAIGGEIPQPQHF	TGTGCCATCGGAGGGGAAATTCCGCAGCCCCAGCATTTT	TRBJ1-5	TRBV10-3	-	-
CASSLGLPDNEQYF	TGCGCCAGCAGCCTCGGACTACCCGACAATGAGCAGTACTTC	TRBJ2-7	TRBV5-1	-	-
CASSQDHAYEQYF	TGCGCCAGCAGCCAAGATCATGCCTACGAGCAGTACTTC	TRBJ2-7	TRBV4-3	-	many
CASSPVDRGKETQYF	TGTGCCAGTTCGCCGGTGGACAGGGGAAAAGAGACCCAGTACTTC	TRBJ2-5	TRBV6-6	TRBD1	many
CASGQLSEAFF	TGTGCTAGCGGACAATTATCTGAAGCTTTCTTT	TRBJ1-1	TRBV12-5	-	-
CATSDLPPQSEQYF	TGTGCCACCAGTGATTTGCCACCCCAATCCGAGCAGTACTTC	TRBJ2-7	TRBV24-1	-	many
CASSPRDTDYGYTF	TGTGCCAGCTCACCACGGGACACCGACTATGGCTACACCTTC	TRBJ1-2	TRBV18	-	-
CASSYSGQSYF	TGTGCCAGCAGTTACTCCGGCCAATCGTACTTC	TRBJ2-7	TRBV6-5	-	many
CASSYSPGGAGNSPLHF	TGTGCCAGCAGTTACTCGCCAGGGGGCGCGGGAAATTCACCCCTCCACTTT	TRBJ1-6	TRBV6-6	TRBD1	many
CATLPGVQETQYF	TGTGCCACTCTTCCCGGGGTACAAGAGACCCAGTACTTC	TRBJ2-5	TRBV2	-	-
CASSQEGGVGEKLFF	TGCGCCAGCAGCCAAGAGGGAGGCGTGGGGGAAAAACTGTTTTTT	TRBJ1-4	TRBV4-3	-	many
CASSIVGGEKLFF	TGTGCCAGTAGTATCGTCGGGGGGGAAAAACTGTTTTTT	TRBJ1-4	TRBV19	-	-
CAWRGQGYNEQFF	TGTGCCTGGAGGGGACAGGGCTACAATGAGCAGTTCTTC	TRBJ2-1	TRBV30	TRBD1	-
CASNLLVGREQYF	TGTGCCAGCAACCTACTGGTTGGGCGGGAGCAGTACTTC	TRBJ2-5	TRBV13	TRBD2	-
CASSQASGTSGLEETQYF	TGCGCCAGCAGCCAAGCTTCCGGGACTAGCGGTCTGGAAGAGACCCAGTACTTC	TRBJ2-5	TRBV4-1	TRBD2	many
CASSLVPTGVGTEAFF	TGTGCCAGCAGCTTAGTCCCTACAGGGGTTGGGACTGAAGCTTTCTTT	TRBJ1-1	TRBV7-2	TRBD1	-
CASSVGGGTYNEQFF	TGTGCCAGCAGCGTCGGCGGGGGAACCTACAATGAGCAGTTCTTC	TRBJ2-1	TRBV9	TRBD2	many
CASSAGTSGVADTQYF	TGCGCCAGCAGCGCCGGGACTAGCGGGGTTGCAGATACGCAGTATTTT	TRBJ2-3	TRBV5-1	TRBD2	many
CASSLDRGPNYGYTF	TGCGCCAGCAGCCTCGACAGGGGGCCTAACTATGGCTACACCTTC	TRBJ1-2	TRBV4-1	TRBD1	many
CSADGKTHF	TGCAGTGCTGACGGGAAGACCCACTTT	TRBJ1-6	TRBV20-1	-	-
CATSSRQGNTEAFF	TGTGCCACCAGCAGCCGACAGGGGAACACTGAAGCTTTCTTT	TRBJ1-1	TRBV15	TRBD1	-
CASSYRDGGYNEQFF	TGTGCCAGCAGTTACCGGGACGGGGGATACAATGAGCAGTTCTTC	TRBJ2-1	TRBV6-5	-	many
CASSYSTSQPQHF	TGTGCCAGCAGTTACTCGACTAGTCAGCCCCAGCATTTT	TRBJ1-5	TRBV6-5	-	many
CASRKSLERGYTF	TGTGCCAGCAGAAAAAGCCTAGAGCGTGGCTACACCTTC	TRBJ1-2	TRBV28	-	many
CSAFGQVTMNTEAFF	TGCAGTGCTTTCGGACAGGTCACCATGAACACTGAAGCTTTCTTT	TRBJ1-1	TRBV20-1	TRBD1	-
CASSLPTDSYGYTF	TGCGCCAGCAGCCTACCGACGGATTCTTATGGCTACACCTTC	TRBJ1-2	TRBV5-1	-	-
CASSPLEFDFQETQYF	TGTGCCAGCAGCCCACTAGAGTTCGATTTTCAAGAGACCCAGTACTTC	TRBJ2-5	TRBV7-8	-	-
CASSTDMDSGNTIYF	TGTGCCAGCAGCACCGACATGGACTCTGGAAACACCATATATTTT	TRBJ1-3	TRBV7-9	-	-
CASSFVGRSQLGNTEAFF	TGTGCCAGCAGTTTTGTGGGAAGGAGCCAACTTGGGAACACTGAAGCTTTCTTT	TRBJ1-1	TRBV27	-	few